A selection of T cell receptor beta chains follows, all from one sample in a study of identical twins. TCRdb re-called the 5' RACE reads through MiXCR, storing one row per CDR3 protein. The sample shows about 430,000 distinct CDR3 sequences, about 18% of them seen only once. Specimen: naive T cells sorted from blood. Every receptor here comes from a man aged 50 or older in good health. Both conserved end residues are part of each CDR3. A D gene is named only where the DNA matches it firmly. Part of the rows lack a size; the others show once, few, many or a class for expanded clones.

J: TRBJ2-7
V: TRBV20-1
length: 14
size: few
D: .
CDR3: CSASIGDHYYEQYF
DNA: TGCAGTGCTAGTATAGGGGATCATTACTACGAGCAGTACTTC

J: TRBJ2-7
V: TRBV6-5
length: 13
size: few
D: .
CDR3: CASSLQDSDEQYF
DNA: TGTGCCAGCAGTTTGCAGGATTCTGACGAGCAGTACTTC

J: TRBJ2-6
V: TRBV14
length: 14
size: many
D: .
CDR3: CASSRRVGANVLTF
DNA: TGTGCCAGCAGCCGGAGGGTCGGGGCCAACGTCCTGACTTTC

J: TRBJ1-6
V: TRBV6-1
length: 19
size: .
D: .
CDR3: CASRVQGTGILIYNSPLHF
DNA: TGTGCCAGCAGGGTACAAGGGACGGGGATTTTAATATATAATTCACCCCTCCACTTT

J: TRBJ2-6
V: TRBV11-2
length: 15
size: .
D: .
CDR3: CASSFAVRGANVLTF
DNA: TGTGCCAGCAGCTTTGCGGTGCGGGGGGCCAACGTCCTGACTTTC

J: TRBJ2-4
V: TRBV19
length: 17
size: .
D: .
CDR3: CASSIPSALAIKNIQYF
DNA: TGTGCCAGTAGTATCCCCTCCGCGCTAGCAATTAAAAACATTCAGTACTTC

J: TRBJ1-5
V: TRBV20-1
length: 13
size: .
D: .
CDR3: CSARDTLRQPQHF
DNA: TGCAGTGCTAGGGACACTCTGAGGCAGCCCCAGCATTTT

J: TRBJ2-5
V: TRBV13
length: 16
size: .
D: TRBD1
CDR3: CASSSDRGGEGETQYF
DNA: TGTGCCAGCAGCTCCGACAGGGGTGGAGAGGGCGAGACCCAGTACTTC

J: TRBJ1-2
V: TRBV6-1
length: 14
size: few
D: TRBD1
CDR3: CASSEANRGNGYTF
DNA: TGTGCCAGCAGTGAAGCGAACAGGGGGAACGGCTACACCTTC

J: TRBJ1-1
V: TRBV7-2
length: 14
size: .
D: TRBD1
CDR3: CASSRTRGRTEAFF
DNA: TGTGCCAGCAGCCGAACCAGGGGGCGCACTGAAGCTTTCTTT

J: TRBJ1-6
V: TRBV7-9
length: 14
size: many
D: .
CDR3: CAGHGSSYNSPLHF
DNA: TGTGCCGGACATGGGAGCTCCTATAATTCACCCCTCCACTTT

J: TRBJ2-5
V: TRBV6-1
length: 13
size: few
D: TRBD1
CDR3: CASILTGKETQYF
DNA: TGTGCCAGCATATTGACAGGGAAAGAGACCCAGTACTTC

J: TRBJ2-1
V: TRBV7-9
length: 14
size: .
D: TRBD1
CDR3: CASSLRQGRSEQFF
DNA: TGTGCCAGCAGCCTACGACAGGGGAGGAGTGAGCAGTTCTTC

J: TRBJ2-7
V: TRBV12-3/TRBV12-4
length: 16
size: many
D: TRBD2
CDR3: CASSSGGLASSYEQYF
DNA: TGTGCCAGCAGTTCGGGGGGACTCGCGAGCTCCTACGAGCAGTACTTC

J: TRBJ2-1
V: TRBV20-1
length: 16
size: .
D: TRBD2
CDR3: CSASFPSGRSYNEQFF
DNA: TGCAGTGCTAGTTTTCCTAGCGGGAGGTCCTACAATGAGCAGTTCTTC

J: TRBJ2-5
V: TRBV29-1
length: 16
size: .
D: TRBD2
CDR3: CSVTRTSGSFQETQYF
DNA: TGCAGCGTTACCCGGACTAGCGGGAGCTTCCAGGAGACCCAGTACTTC

J: TRBJ2-7
V: TRBV6-5
length: 15
size: many
D: .
CDR3: CASSYSAPGSWEQYF
DNA: TGTGCCAGCAGTTACTCGGCGCCAGGCTCATGGGAGCAGTACTTC

J: TRBJ2-7
V: TRBV18
length: 16
size: .
D: TRBD2
CDR3: CASSPQVTSASYEQYF
DNA: TGTGCCAGCTCACCACAAGTGACTAGCGCCTCCTACGAGCAGTACTTC